This TCR beta chain originates from a study of vaccination and CD4 T cells after COVID-19. Sample treatment: roughly 10-day PBMC culture with coronavirus spike peptide pools or control peptides (ViraFEST assay). This CDR3 contains 15 residues. In germline, CDR1 is MNHNS, CDR2 SASEGT. For this clonotype: Its antigen is not known. At one end, the junction sequence differs from germline, possibly due to a read error.

The Oncomine TCR Beta short-read assay was applied to DNA of cultured CD4+ T cells. MiXCR, applied by TCRdb to the PCR reads, yields one record per CDR3 protein. The table shows about 23,000 distinct CDR3 sequences, with around 64% occurring only once. The sequence came from a human donor who received a COVID-19 vaccine. The chain has TRBV6-1 and TRBJ1-2, with unresolved D. Source: CD4+ T cells from blood, cultured in vitro, taken after SARS-CoV-2 vaccination. CDR3 in DNA: TGTACCAGCATCGAAAGTAAGATAGCTAACTATGGCTACACCTTC. Amino acid sequence: CTSIESKIANYGYTF.